Each of the 6 T cell receptor beta chains below was sequenced from the same sample in a study of blood T cell repertoires in COVID-19. Profiling relied on immunoSEQ multiplex PCR, and the TCRdb table lists in-frame clones only, not all of them. The sample yields some 45,000 clones, 92% seen once. Sequenced input: peripheral blood. These receptors all come from a human donor in a cohort sampled during active COVID-19.

This rearrangement joins TRBV27 to TRBJ1-6; 8 nucleotides agree with TRBD1. The junction had 5 bases not matched to a gene; V was cut back by 3 bases and J by 7 bases. This CDR3 is 15 amino acids long. Germline V gene sequence: CDR1 MNHEY, CDR2 SMNVEV (reference sequence). CDR3 amino acids: CASSLSSGGNSPLHF. DNA for the CDR3: TGTGCCAGCAGTTTGTCATCAGGGGGCAATTCACCCCTCCACTTT.

The chain has TRBV7-2 and TRBJ1-1; D is unresolved. The CDR3 loop spans 14 amino acids. Trimming removed 2 bases at V and 1 base at J, with 8 bases between. CDR1 SGHTA and CDR2 FQGNSA come from the germline V gene. The CDR3 here is CASSLLGENTEAFF. CDR3 nucleotides: TGTGCCAGCAGCTTACTCGGAGAGAACACTGAAGCTTTCTTT.

The V call is TRBV11-2, the J call TRBJ2-5, with TRBD2 identical over 8 bases. The CDR3 runs to 15 residues. Losses at the gene ends were 3 bases for V and 1 base for J; bases not matched to a gene: 4. CDR1 and CDR2 (germline): SGHAT, FQNNGV. The CDR3 DNA reads as TGTGCCAGCAGCTTGGGCGGGGGGCCCCAAGAGACCCAGTACTTC. Its protein product is CASSLGGGPQETQYF. The entire variable domain, with the rest obtained from reference TRBV11-2 and TRBJ2-5, is as follows: EAGVAQSPRYKIIEKRQSVAFWCNPISGHATLYWYQQILGQGPKLLIQFQNNGVVDDSQLPKDRFSAERLKGVDSTLKIQPAKLEDSAVYLCASSLGGGPQETQYFGPGTRLLVL.

The chain has TRBV11-3 and TRBJ2-2, with D possibly being TRBD1 (6 bases). Trimming cost V 1 base and J 0 bases, with 18 bases left between them. Germline CDR1 SGHNT, CDR2 YENEEA. The CDR3 covers 19 residues. The CDR3 DNA reads as TGTGCCAGCAGCTTAGGGTCAGGGGAGCGATTTTCGAACACCGGGGAGCTGTTTTTT. This encodes CASSLGSGERFSNTGELFF.

This sequence joins TRBV6-2 or TRBV6-3 and TRBJ1-5; possible D gene TRBD1, 6 bases. The V end lost 6 bases, the J end lost 3 bases, and 21 bases lay between the germline ends. Germline V gives CDR1 MNHEY, CDR2 SVGEGT. The CDR3 is made up of 17 amino acids. The CDR3 here is CASSPGQYVGINQPQHF. The CDR3 DNA follows: TGTGCCAGCAGCCCCGGACAGTACGTGGGGATCAATCAGCCCCAGCATTTT.

DNA for the CDR3: TGTGCCAGCAGTTTCGGGGCGAACACCGGGGAGCTGTTTTTT. This gives the protein CASSFGANTGELFF. The gene calls are TRBV27 and TRBJ2-2; TRBD2 might be the D (5 bases). This CDR3 has 14 residues. With 3 bases removed from V and 0 bases from J, the gap between germline ends came to 5 bases. Per the germline V gene, CDR1 is MNHEY and CDR2 is SMNVEV (reference sequence).